This entry describes one T cell receptor beta chain. The study assigned cohorts using participant-reported clinical history. These data come from a study of blood T cell repertoires in COVID-19. CDR1 is SGHTA and CDR2 is FQGNSA in the germline V gene. The CDR3 spans 16 residues. The V gene lost 0 bases and the J gene lost 0 bases, with 9 bases spanning the gap. Clones were sequenced by immunoSEQ multiplex PCR, and TCRdb holds only the in-frame ones, with some missing. The sample lists about 340,000 clones; about 86% were seen once. This clonotype originated in a woman between 35 and 50 years old with acute COVID-19. V is TRBV7-2 and J is TRBJ1-3; tentatively, D is TRBD1 (5 bases). Material: PBMCs or T cells enriched from blood (not recorded which). The CDR3 is CASSLATASSGNTIYF. The CDR3 DNA is TGTGCCAGCAGCTTAGCGACAGCTTCCTCTGGAAACACCATATATTTT.